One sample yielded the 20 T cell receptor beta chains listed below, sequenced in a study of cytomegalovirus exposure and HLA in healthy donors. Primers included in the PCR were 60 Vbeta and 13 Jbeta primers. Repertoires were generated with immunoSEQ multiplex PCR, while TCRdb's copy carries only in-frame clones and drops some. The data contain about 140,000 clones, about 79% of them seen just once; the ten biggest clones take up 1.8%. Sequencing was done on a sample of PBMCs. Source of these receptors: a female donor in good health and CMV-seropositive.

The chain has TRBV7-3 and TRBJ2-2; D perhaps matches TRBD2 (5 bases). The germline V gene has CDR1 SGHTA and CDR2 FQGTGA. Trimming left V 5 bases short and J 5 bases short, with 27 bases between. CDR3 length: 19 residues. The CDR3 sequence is CASSPRVLGRNERTGELFF. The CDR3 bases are TGTGCCAGCAGCCCGAGGGTTTTGGGGAGAAATGAAAGGACCGGGGAGCTGTTTTTT.

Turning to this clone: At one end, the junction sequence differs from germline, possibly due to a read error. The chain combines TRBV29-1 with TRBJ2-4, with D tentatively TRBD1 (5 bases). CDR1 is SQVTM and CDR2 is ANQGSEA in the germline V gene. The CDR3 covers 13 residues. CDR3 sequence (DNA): TGCAACGTTGCACAGGTAGCCAAAAACATTCAGTACTTC. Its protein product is CNVAQVAKNIQYF.

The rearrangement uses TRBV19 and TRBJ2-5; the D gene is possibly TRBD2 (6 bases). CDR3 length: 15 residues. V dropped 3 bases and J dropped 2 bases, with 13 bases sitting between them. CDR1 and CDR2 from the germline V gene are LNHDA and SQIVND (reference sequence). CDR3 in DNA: TGTGCCAGTAGTATTGGGGGGACCCTACAAGAGACCCAGTACTTC. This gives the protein CASSIGGTLQETQYF.

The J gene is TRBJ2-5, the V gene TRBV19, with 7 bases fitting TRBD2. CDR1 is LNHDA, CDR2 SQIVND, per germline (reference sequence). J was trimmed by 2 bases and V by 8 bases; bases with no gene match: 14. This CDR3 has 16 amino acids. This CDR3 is CASSPFGLAEQETQYF. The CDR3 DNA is TGTGCCAGTTCTCCATTCGGGCTAGCGGAGCAAGAGACCCAGTACTTC.

In DNA, the CDR3 is TGTGCCAGTAGTAGGAGCGGGGGGCCGACAGATACGCAGTATTTT. Protein sequence: CASSRSGGPTDTQYF. The chain links TRBV19 to TRBJ2-3; 9 bases align to TRBD2. In germline, CDR1 is LNHDA, CDR2 SQIVND (reference sequence). This CDR3 spans 15 amino acids. The ends lost 4 bases at V and 3 bases at J; junction bases unmatched: 5.

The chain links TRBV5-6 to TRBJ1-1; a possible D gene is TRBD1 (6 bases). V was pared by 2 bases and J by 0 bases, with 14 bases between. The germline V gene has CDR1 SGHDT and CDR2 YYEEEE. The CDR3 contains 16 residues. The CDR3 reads CASSLARGLVNTEAFF. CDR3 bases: TGTGCCAGCAGCTTAGCCAGGGGCCTAGTGAACACTGAAGCTTTCTTT.

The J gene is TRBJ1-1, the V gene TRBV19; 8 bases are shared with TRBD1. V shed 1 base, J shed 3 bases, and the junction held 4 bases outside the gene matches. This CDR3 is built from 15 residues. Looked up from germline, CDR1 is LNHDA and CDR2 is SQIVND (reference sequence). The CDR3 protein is CASSIAQGAYTEAFF. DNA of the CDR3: TGTGCCAGTAGTATAGCCCAGGGGGCCTACACTGAAGCTTTCTTT.

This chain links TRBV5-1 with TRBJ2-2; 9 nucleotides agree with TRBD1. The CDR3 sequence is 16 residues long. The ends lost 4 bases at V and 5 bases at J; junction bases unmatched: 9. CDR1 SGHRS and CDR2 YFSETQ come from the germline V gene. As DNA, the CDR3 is TGCGCCAGCAGCGGATCCGGGACAGGGCTGACCGGGGAGCTGTTTTTT. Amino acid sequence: CASSGSGTGLTGELFF.

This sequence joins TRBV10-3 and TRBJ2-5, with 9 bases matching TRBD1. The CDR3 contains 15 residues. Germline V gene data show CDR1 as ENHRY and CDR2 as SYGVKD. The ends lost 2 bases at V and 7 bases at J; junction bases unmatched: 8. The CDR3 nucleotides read TGTGCCATCAGTGAGGCGGGACAGGGACTTGGGACCCAGTACTTC. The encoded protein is CAISEAGQGLGTQYF.

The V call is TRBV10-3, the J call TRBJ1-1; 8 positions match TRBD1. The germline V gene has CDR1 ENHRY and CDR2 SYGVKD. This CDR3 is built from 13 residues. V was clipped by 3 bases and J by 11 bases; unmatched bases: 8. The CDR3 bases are TGTGCCATCAGTGATAGGGAGGACAGGGCGGCTTTCTTT. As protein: CAISDREDRAAFF.

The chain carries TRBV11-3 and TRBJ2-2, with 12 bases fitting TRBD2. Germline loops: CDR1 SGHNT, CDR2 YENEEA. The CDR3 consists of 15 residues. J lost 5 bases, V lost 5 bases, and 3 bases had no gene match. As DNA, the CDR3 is TGTGCCAGCAGCCTCGGACTAGCGGGAACCGGGGAGCTGTTTTTT. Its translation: CASSLGLAGTGELFF.

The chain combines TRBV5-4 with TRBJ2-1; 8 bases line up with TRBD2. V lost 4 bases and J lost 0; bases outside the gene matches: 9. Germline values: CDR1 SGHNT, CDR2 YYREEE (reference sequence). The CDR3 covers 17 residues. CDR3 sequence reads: CASSGGGLGRSYNEQFF. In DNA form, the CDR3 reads TGTGCCAGCAGCGGAGGGGGACTAGGCCGCTCCTACAATGAGCAGTTCTTC.

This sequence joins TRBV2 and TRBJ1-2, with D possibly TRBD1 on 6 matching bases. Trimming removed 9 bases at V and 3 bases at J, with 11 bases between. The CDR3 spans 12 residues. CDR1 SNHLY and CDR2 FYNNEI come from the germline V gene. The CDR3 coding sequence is TGTGCCAGAAGATCAGGGGACTATGGCTACACCTTC. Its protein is CARRSGDYGYTF.

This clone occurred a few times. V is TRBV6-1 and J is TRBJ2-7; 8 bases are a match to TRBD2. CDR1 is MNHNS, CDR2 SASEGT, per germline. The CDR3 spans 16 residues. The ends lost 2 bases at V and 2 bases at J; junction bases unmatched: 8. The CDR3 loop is CASSELGVSGAYEQYF. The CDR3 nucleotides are TGTGCCAGCAGTGAATTAGGGGTTAGCGGGGCCTACGAGCAGTACTTC.

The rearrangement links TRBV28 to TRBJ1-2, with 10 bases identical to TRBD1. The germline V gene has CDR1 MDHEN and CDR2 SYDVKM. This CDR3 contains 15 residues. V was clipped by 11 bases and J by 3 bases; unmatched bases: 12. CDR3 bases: TGTGCCGTAGACAGGGGGGACAGGGGTGACTATGGCTACACCTTC. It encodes CAVDRGDRGDYGYTF.

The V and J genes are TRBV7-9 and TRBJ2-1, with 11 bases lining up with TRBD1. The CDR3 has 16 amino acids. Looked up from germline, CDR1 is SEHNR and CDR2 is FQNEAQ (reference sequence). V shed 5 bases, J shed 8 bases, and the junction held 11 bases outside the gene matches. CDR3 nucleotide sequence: TGTGCCAGCAGCGCCGAACTAGGACAGGGGGCCCATGAGCAGTTCTTC. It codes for CASSAELGQGAHEQFF.

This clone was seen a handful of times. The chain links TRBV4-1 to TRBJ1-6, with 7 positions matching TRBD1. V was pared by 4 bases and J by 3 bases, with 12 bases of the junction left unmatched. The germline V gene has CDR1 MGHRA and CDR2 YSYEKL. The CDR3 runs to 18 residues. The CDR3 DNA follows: TGCGCCAGCAGCCCTTACCTTGACAGGGTCAACTATAATTCACCCCTCCACTTT. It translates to CASSPYLDRVNYNSPLHF.

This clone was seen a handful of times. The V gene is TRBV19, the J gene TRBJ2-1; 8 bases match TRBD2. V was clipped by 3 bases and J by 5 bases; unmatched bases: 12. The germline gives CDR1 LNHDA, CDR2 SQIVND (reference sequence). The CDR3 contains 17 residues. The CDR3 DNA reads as TGTGCCAGTAGTATCGGCAAACTAGCGGCGACAAACAATGAGCAGTTCTTC. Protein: CASSIGKLAATNNEQFF. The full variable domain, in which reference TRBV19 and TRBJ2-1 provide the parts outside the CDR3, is DGGITQSPKYLFRKEGQNVTLSCEQNLNHDAMYWYRQDPGQGLRLIYYSQIVNDFQKGDIAEGYSVSREKKESFPLTVTSAQKNPTAFYLCASSIGKLAATNNEQFFGPGTRLTVL.

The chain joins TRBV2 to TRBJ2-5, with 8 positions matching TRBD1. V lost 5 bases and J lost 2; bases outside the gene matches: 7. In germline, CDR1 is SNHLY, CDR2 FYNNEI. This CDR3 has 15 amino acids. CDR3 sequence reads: CASSRTTGDQETQYF. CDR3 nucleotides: TGTGCCAGCAGTCGGACGACAGGGGATCAAGAGACCCAGTACTTC.

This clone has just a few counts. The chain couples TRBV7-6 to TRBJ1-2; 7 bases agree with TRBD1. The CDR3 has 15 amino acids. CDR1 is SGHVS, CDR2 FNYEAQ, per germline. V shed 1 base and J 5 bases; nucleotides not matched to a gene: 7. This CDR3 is CASSLEGTAVYGYTF. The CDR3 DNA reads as TGTGCCAGCAGCTTAGAAGGGACAGCTGTGTATGGCTACACCTTC.